The present TCR beta chain was sequenced within a study of T cell repertoires and HLA-DP antigens. Study in general: Alloantigens: one with one groove difference and one with ten differences versus self. The study, taken as a whole, reports: Sorted CD137+ cells had clonality around 0.39 against both alloantigens, versus about 0.04 pre-culture.

Germline-derived CDR1 and CDR2 are SGHTA and FQGNSA. The V end was cut by 1 base, the J end by 0 bases, with 7 bases between. The length of the CDR3 is 14 residues. This table comes from immunoSEQ multiplex PCR, and its TCRdb copy is limited to in-frame clones, with some not included. The sample shows fewer than 95,000 clones, approximately 86% of them seen only once. Points on this clone: The antigen remains undetermined.

V usage is TRBV7-2 and J usage is TRBJ2-7; D is ambiguous. The material sequenced was CD4+ T cells from PBMCs. This TCR derives from a man aged 45-65 years in good health and CMV-seronegative. The CDR3 sequence is CASSLGRNSYEQYF. The CDR3 DNA follows: TGTGCCAGCAGCTTAGGGCGGAACTCCTACGAGCAGTACTTC.